The rows below give T cell receptor beta chains drawn from one sample of a study of tumor-infiltrating lymphocytes in primary liver carcinoma. TCRdb fed the multiplex PCR reads into MiXCR, producing one record per CDR3 protein. Among tens of thousands of distinct CDR3 sequences listed, 69% were seen once. Sequences were obtained from tumor-adjacent normal liver tissue. Receptors were obtained from a middle-aged man with primary liver carcinoma and hepatitis B virus infection. The CDR3 runs from the conserved cysteine through the conserved F or W.

CASSSNTIYF TRBJ1-3 TRBV28
CASSLGTDTQYF TRBJ2-3 TRBV13
CSARCGNNQPQHF TRBJ1-5 TRBV20-1
CVSSMLAGAYKQYF TRBJ2-7 TRBV28
CVSSLGHSDNEEFF TRBJ2-1 TRBV4-2
CASGETGNNQPQHF TRBJ1-5 TRBV10-3
CASSLRGRKGSYNERFF TRBJ2-1 TRBV7-9
CASSYSAGCEEQYF TRBJ2-7 TRBV6-6
CSAGQTYEQYF TRBJ2-7 TRBV29-1
CASTPDSGELFF TRBJ2-2 TRBV18
CASSYSSQEQYF TRBJ2-7 TRBV6-2/TRBV6-3
CASSVTRATGELFF TRBJ2-2 TRBV28
CASSLSGTTRYEQYF TRBJ2-7 TRBV5-5
CARGSPMDQETQYF TRBJ2-5 TRBV5-6
CASSLDLSGQFRTLHF TRBJ1-6 TRBV11-2
CASSLAPFPSGRYNEQFF TRBJ2-1 TRBV7-2
CSVRVNYAGYTF TRBJ1-2 TRBV29-1
CSWGTSVFNEQLF TRBJ2-1 TRBV29-1
CASSGWSPLHF TRBJ1-6 TRBV6-1
CASRGTSGTTPRFF TRBJ2-1 TRBV12-3/TRBV12-4
CASSLQASGSTDTQYF TRBJ2-3 TRBV5-1
CASCLARTGRREQSF TRBJ2-1 TRBV11-1
CASSLDGRFRGTLYNEQLF TRBJ2-1 TRBV11-2
CASSLTSGYNERFF TRBJ2-1 TRBV7-3
CASSEALLGYTF TRBJ1-2 TRBV6-1
CASSLSGYNQPQHF TRBJ1-5 TRBV11-2
CASSLGPSRPQHF TRBJ1-5 TRBV28
CASNFDITYDQYF TRBJ2-7 TRBV5-5
CASNAGTREISEQFF TRBJ2-1 TRBV11-3
CASSLDGTGELFF TRBJ2-2 TRBV7-9
CASSLRVGRYNSPLHF TRBJ1-6 TRBV12-3/TRBV12-4
CSAAGASRDAQCF TRBJ2-3 TRBV29-1
CASSYSGTPLDNEQFF TRBJ2-1 TRBV6-2/TRBV6-3
CGNLGAGGLADTQYF TRBJ2-3 TRBV29-1
CASSKSGDRTKNIQYF TRBJ2-4 TRBV21-1
CVNSHDYKGLTEAFF TRBJ1-1 TRBV4-2
CASSYGAGESDTQYF TRBJ2-3 TRBV6-5
CASSVGVNQSLHF TRBJ1-5 TRBV6-1
CASSRFSGIGMQGQFF TRBJ2-1 TRBV4-3
CASSLEPSGGETQYF TRBJ2-5 TRBV5-1
CEWERTTTLGINTEAFF TRBJ1-1 TRBV30
CGWSPVGRGDYEQYF TRBJ2-7 TRBV30
CARSMTGQETQYF TRBJ2-5 TRBV6-5